Listed here is a single T cell receptor (beta chain). Its antigen is currently unknown. Sequencing templates came from extracted RNA that was reverse transcribed into cDNA. Sequencing used immunoSEQ multiplex PCR; TCRdb keeps in-frame clones, though not all of them. The sample holds 110,000 or so clones, 55% to 60% seen once. The data were taken from a study of CD8+ T cells in alopecia areata. Study summary: The SALT score measured affected scalp surface percentage in treated patients. Study outcomes and limitations: Sharing of TCRs across patients appeared less clear than in mice, possibly for HLA-related reasons. There were also resident alphabeta T cells of normal skin sequenced in scalp samples.

The CDR3 length is 11 residues. With 3 bases removed from V and 4 bases from J, the gap between germline ends came to 4 bases. Germline CDR1 and CDR2: DFQATT and SNEGSKA (reference sequence). Regarding treatment: oral pan-JAK inhibitor, 5-10 mg twice daily. This rearrangement joins TRBV20-1 to TRBJ2-4; D unresolved. The source material was CD4+ T cells sorted from blood, sampled at week 24, from a patient treated with tofacitinib. This TCR was sampled from a human donor with alopecia areata. CDR3 coding DNA: TGCAGTGCTAGCGGAAAAAACATTCAGTACTTC. Its protein is CSASGKNIQYF.